This T cell receptor (beta chain) was retrieved from a study of Graves' ophthalmopathy and Graves' hyperthyroidism. Turning to the study itself: Stable hyperthyroidism meant no progression to ophthalmopathy within 18 months of follow-up.

Findings and limits, study-wide: Ophthalmopathy versus stable hyperthyroidism: 13-signature model gave around 85% sensitivity, 81.08% specificity.

The CDR3 spans 12 residues. The V and J ends lost 8 bases and 7 bases respectively, with 12 bases between them. CDR1 is ENHRY, CDR2 SYGVKD, per germline. Notes on this clonotype: The target antigen is unknown.

Hyperthyroidism was new, under 2 months, in patients aged 18 to 65. If patients had other autoimmune diseases, uncontrolled infections, pregnancy or lactation, they were excluded. Amplification of the TCR beta CDR3 regions used RNA transcripts (as template). The library came from an HTBI-primed first-round RT-PCR and a second-round multiplex PCR. A single record per CDR3 protein comes from TCRdb applying MiXCR to the multiplex PCR reads. The sample shows around 1,200,000 distinct CDR3 sequences, 36% of them seen only once. The TCR comes from an adult man with Graves' hyperthyroidism. The sample consisted of peripheral blood or thyroid tissue (not recorded which). The J gene is TRBJ1-5, the V gene TRBV10-3, with a tentative D call TRBD1 (5 bases). The CDR3 reads CAIGAEGQPQHF. The CDR3 DNA reads as TGTGCCATCGGGGCGGAAGGACAGCCCCAGCATTTT.